Here is one TCR beta chain with its context. No antigen is known for it. This CDR3 comprises 17 residues. Germline V gives CDR1 SGHTA, CDR2 FQGNSA. For TCR beta, cDNA was produced by 5'RACE template switching with UMIs. TCRdb reworked the 5' RACE reads into one entry per CDR3 protein, no DNA. The sample is made up of 350,000 to 450,000 distinct CDR3 sequences, and the top ten hold around 5.3% of it. The record originates from a study of T cells expressing NK-cell markers. For the study at large: Within the sequenced cohort of eight donors, seven exhibited HCMV seropositivity and one was seronegative. Study-level points and caveats: The study found these clonotypes also leading the CD3+CD56-NKG2C+ fraction in several donors. The study found dominant NKG2C+ clonotypes at about 1.0-7.0% of CD8+ T cells in about 6 donors.

The gene calls are TRBV7-2 and TRBJ2-6; TCRdb outputs TRBD1, but without DNA this stays unchecked. Sequencing was performed on blood T cells: a sorted CD56 or NKG2C T cell subset, CD4+ or CD8+ T cells, or bulk PBMC T cells (not recorded which). The receptor was isolated from a man aged 18 to 69 in good health. CDR3 loop: CASRGGQLPSGANVLTF.